Detailed here is one TCR beta chain. This entry belongs to a study of blood T cell repertoires in COVID-19. Across the study: PBMCs, B-cell-depleted T cells, or T cells provided the cDNA or gDNA that made up the material.

TCRdb keeps only in-frame clones here, not all; method: immunoSEQ multiplex PCR. The sample lists 40,000 or so clones; 70% to 90% were seen once. The CDR3 runs 15 residues. The germline V gene has CDR1 SGHAT and CDR2 FQNNGV. V lost 5 bases, J lost 11 bases, and 15 bases stayed unmatched. The rearrangement links TRBV11-2 to TRBJ2-3; 8 nucleotides align to TRBD2. Sequenced: peripheral blood. The origin of this receptor is a human donor in a cohort sampled during active COVID-19. DNA of the CDR3: TGTGCCAGCAGCCCTCTGGCGGGGGGTGGGATAAGGCAGTATTTT. This translates into CASSPLAGGGIRQYF.